This T cell receptor (beta chain) comes out of a study of blood T cell repertoires in COVID-19 (TCRdb year 2020). In the study overall: The collaborator samples originated in the United States, Italy and Spain and spanned the acute and convalescent phases of COVID-19. Deeply sampled blood TCRbeta repertoires from subjects exposed to, actively infected with, or recovered from COVID-19 were included in the dataset. The sample metadata nearly always contained a de-identified subject ID, COVID-19 status, age in years and sex. The repertoires were released in a freely available public database intended as a resource for research on the immune response to SARS-CoV-2. Samples were obtained from the ongoing ImmuneRACE study (first 160 participants) and from 1,254 subjects provided by 6 global collaborators. Where HLA class I and class II types were available, the types were taken from metadata supplied by the sample provider, not from assay-based typing. The material from the prospective study consisted of cDNA or gDNA derived from T cells, B-cell-depleted T cells, or PBMCs. The research as a whole found: The amount of clinical and demographic metadata varied by source and participant and was provided uncurated.

About this clone: The antigen it recognizes is unknown. There are no base qualities to consult, and no much larger clone falls within one base.

TCRbeta CDR3 regions were amplified from genomic DNA using the immunoSEQ Assay, a bias-controlled multiplex PCR. Per the source publication's procedure: Within the assay, amplification of reference gene primers was used to estimate how many nucleated cells each sample contained. To quantify the absolute abundance of each unique TCRbeta CDR3 rearrangement, sequence reads were collapsed and filtered. For each sample, productive Simpson clonality was calculated as the square root of Simpson's diversity index across productive rearrangements. The table was pulled from immuneACCESS by TCRdb, which kept in-frame rearrangements only. Such tables lose some clones; where checked, under half of the loss comes from unresolved V genes, and the rest has no known cause. The V and J calls and clone size are taken from that table; D and trimming were inferred from the DNA. Across this sample there are under 130,000 clones, with around 84% seen only once. 15% of the sample goes to the ten largest clones.

The collaborating institutions used their own protocols to collect whole blood in K2EDTA tubes. For TCRbeta analysis, collaborator samples were shipped as frozen whole blood, as isolated PBMCs, or as DNA extracted from either sample type. The source material was peripheral blood. This sequence was found in an elderly woman with acute or convalescent COVID-19.

The DNA sequence follows: TGTGCCAGCAGTTTTTTTGGCGGGGGTGACTATGAGCAGTTCTTC. This yields the protein CASSFFGGGDYEQFF. Recombination joined TRBV27 with TRBJ2-1; TRBD2 lines up with 7 middle nucleotides. Clipping removes 3 bases from V and 8 bases from J, with 10 as the unmatched junction base count. Reading the germline V gene (reference sequence) gives CDR1 MNHEY and CDR2 SMNVEV. Inclusive of the bounding cysteine and phenylalanine, the CDR3 is 15 residues long. Kept here is only the CDR3 DNA, which spans 45 bases and is read in frame from base 1.